There are a few counts of the clone carrying this T cell receptor beta chain. Its specificity is unknown. The sample originates from a study of graft-versus-host responses after intestinal transplantation. Study summary: Recipients underwent multivisceral, liver-intestinal, or isolated intestinal transplants. Anti-thymocyte globulin induction, then tacrolimus and steroids for about 3 years, went to all recipients. Broader study findings: The presence of high graft-versus-host to host-versus-graft clonal ratios in allografts characterized patients with graft-donor T cell macrochimerism. GvH clones surfaced in recipient marrow, some emerging earlier in ileum or blood.

Some clones are missing from TCRdb's copy, which holds only in-frame ones; the method was immunoSEQ multiplex PCR. The data hold around 100,000 clones, with 91% observed a single time. The CDR3 length is 12 residues. Germline assignment: CDR1 LNHDA and CDR2 SQIVND (reference sequence). Trimming stripped 5 bases from V and 7 bases from J, with 11 bases between. This clonotype was sampled from a human donor who was the organ donor for an intestinal transplant. The chain is built from TRBV19 and TRBJ1-2, with D hard to call. Sample: unstimulated CD4+ T cells sorted from spleen or lymph node cells, taken before transplant. The CDR3 is CASSWRYSGYTF. CDR3 DNA sequence: TGTGCCAGTAGTTGGAGGTACTCTGGCTACACCTTC.